The 2 T cell receptor beta chains below all came from one sample that was sequenced in a study of T-cell reconstitution after alpha-beta-depleted transplantation in children. Preparation of the TCRbeta library involved a method that used unique molecular identifiers. TCRdb analysed the PCR reads with MiXCR anew, one entry per CDR3 protein. The profile shows around 440,000 distinct CDR3 sequences, over 9.5% of them singletons. The input for sequencing was PBMCs, taken before TCRalphabeta/CD19-depleted stem cell transplant. These receptors all stem from a child aged 2-15 years with inherited bone marrow failure, due to receive a stem cell transplant.

This clonotype was observed at least ten times. V gene TRBV28 combines with J gene TRBJ2-7; D possibly corresponds to TRBD2 (5 bases). Germline V CDR1 and CDR2: MDHEN, SYDVKM. Between the trimmed V and J ends, which lost 7 bases and 2 bases, there was a span of 9 bases. The CDR3 sequence is 12 residues long. For the CDR3, the DNA is TGTGCCAGCACAGCGGATACCTACGAGCAGTACTTC. Amino acids: CASTADTYEQYF.

The rearrangement links TRBV27 to TRBJ1-1, with 8 nucleotides matching TRBD1. From germline, CDR1 is MNHEY and CDR2 SMNVEV (reference sequence). V gave up 3 bases and J gave up 7 bases; unmatched junction bases: 7. The CDR3 has 14 amino acids. CDR3 in amino acids: CASSFNRQGNEAFF. CDR3 sequence (DNA): TGTGCCAGCAGTTTCAATCGACAGGGGAATGAAGCTTTCTTT.